These T cell receptor beta chains were read from a single sample in a study of OX40 agonist ivuxolimab in advanced cancers. Produced via immunoSEQ multiplex PCR; TCRdb's table is partial and in-frame only. This table has 90,000 to 95,000 clones, around 84% appearing once. The sample in question was CD4+ or CD8+ T cells sorted from blood, obtained in a trial of the OX40 agonist ivuxolimab. The origin of the receptors is an adult with an advanced solid tumor such as melanoma, head and neck, liver or kidney cancer. The CDR3 runs from the conserved cysteine through the conserved F or W. The order of the fields is J gene, clone size, D gene, V gene, CDR3 DNA, CDR3 protein. The D gene is left open where the match is weak. Only some rows state a clone size, as once, few, many or a class for expanded clones.

J: TRBJ1-2; size: .; D: .; V: TRBV15; DNA: TGTGCCACCAGCAGAGATCGACAGGCCTATGGCTACACCTTC; CDR3: CATSRDRQAYGYTF
J: TRBJ2-5; size: .; D: TRBD1; V: TRBV19; DNA: TGTGCCAGTAGTCCTTACGGGGCCCGGGACAGTGTAGAGACCCAGTACTTC; CDR3: CASSPYGARDSVETQYF
J: TRBJ1-5; size: .; D: .; V: TRBV5-5; DNA: TGTGCCAGCAGCGAATCAGATTATAGCAATCAGCCCCAGCATTTT; CDR3: CASSESDYSNQPQHF
J: TRBJ2-5; size: .; D: TRBD1; V: TRBV7-8; DNA: TGTGCCAGCAGCGTCGACAGGGATAGGACCCAGTACTTC; CDR3: CASSVDRDRTQYF
J: TRBJ1-5; size: .; D: TRBD1; V: TRBV6-5; DNA: TGTGCCAGCAGTCGGGACAGTCCCTTGAATCCCCAGCATTTT; CDR3: CASSRDSPLNPQHF
J: TRBJ1-1; size: few; D: .; V: TRBV28; DNA: TGTGCCAGCACGCAGCGAGACAGTGAAGCTTTCTTT; CDR3: CASTQRDSEAFF
J: TRBJ2-3; size: .; D: .; V: TRBV18; DNA: TGTGCCAGCTCAAAAGAGGGAGATACGCAGTATTTT; CDR3: CASSKEGDTQYF
J: TRBJ2-1; size: .; D: TRBD2; V: TRBV7-2; DNA: TGTGCCAGCAGCCGTACTAGCGGGGCGGGCAATGAGCAGTTCTTC; CDR3: CASSRTSGAGNEQFF
J: TRBJ1-2; size: .; D: .; V: TRBV6-1; DNA: TGTGCCAGCAGTTATGGGGCCACACCTTATGGCTACACCTTC; CDR3: CASSYGATPYGYTF
J: TRBJ2-5; size: .; D: TRBD2; V: TRBV7-9; DNA: TGTGCCAGCAGCCTCGGGGCGGGGGGATCCCAAGAGACCCAGTACTTC; CDR3: CASSLGAGGSQETQYF
J: TRBJ2-1; size: .; D: .; V: TRBV4-2; DNA: TGTGCCAGCAGCCAAGATTACCTGCCGGGCAATGAGCAGTTCTTC; CDR3: CASSQDYLPGNEQFF
J: TRBJ2-1; size: .; D: .; V: TRBV11-3; DNA: TGTGCCAGCAGCTTAGGGTTAGGGATTCAGTTCTTC; CDR3: CASSLGLGIQFF
J: TRBJ2-3; size: .; D: TRBD1; V: TRBV19; DNA: TGTGCCAGTAAGCGGACAGGTGACACAGATACGCAGTATTTT; CDR3: CASKRTGDTDTQYF
J: TRBJ1-2; size: .; D: TRBD1; V: TRBV19; DNA: TGTGCCAGTAGTAATGAAGTGGGACAGAACTATGGCTACACCTTC; CDR3: CASSNEVGQNYGYTF